Listed here is a single TCR beta chain. No cognate antigen has been identified for it. Per-nucleotide qualities are absent, and no much larger clonotype sits a single base away. Trimming takes 1 base from V and 2 bases from J, and the germline ends sit 8 bases apart. CDR1 and CDR2, looked up from the germline V gene, are SGHTA and FQGNSA. The CDR3, from cysteine to phenylalanine, totals 14 residues. Left in the record is the CDR3 DNA by itself, 42 bases read in frame from the first base. This entry belongs to a study of shared clonotypes between healthy human individuals (dated by TCRdb to the early 2020s). About the investigation overall: The cohort comprised two women and a few men aged 18 to 49 years. Blood TCR repertoires of 5 or 6 healthy adults were deeply sequenced to estimate repertoire size and the extent of clonotype sharing between individuals. To increase sequencing depth and limit assay-specific biases, different laboratories used diverse techniques to prepare libraries and sequence TCR repertoires. Each donor's leukapheresis produced roughly between roughly 0.85 and 9.5 billion PBMCs.

Using the deep immunoSEQ assay, multiplex PCR amplified TCR CDR3 regions from genomic DNA. Extracted genomic DNA from each cell subset was spread evenly across all wells of several immunoSEQ 96-well plates, with each plate serving as a replicate. For unsorted PBMC, each replicate PCR was loaded with about 280 ng genomic DNA, equivalent to tens of thousands of T cell genomes. Ten immunoSEQ deep assay plates were used to sequence unsorted PBMC genomic DNA. The purified libraries were quantified using a Qubit 3.0 fluorometer, sized with a Bioanalyzer 2100, and then quantified again using the KAPA Library Quantification kit. Every immunoSEQ 96-well plate was sequenced on a dedicated single-read 150-cycle Illumina NextSeq 550 flow cell. The authors' pipeline ran thus. Because the immunoSEQ output held only junctional sequences and lacked quality scores, the filtering could not match the filtering applied to full-length reads. To assign V/J genes and CDR3, sequences were annotated against IMGT germline references using PyIR, a Python wrapper for IgBLAST v1.9. Reads were filtered out if the reads had weak V/J assignments (E-value above 1e-6), no CDR3, stop codons, out-of-frame junctions, or ambiguous translated residues. V3J clonotypes were defined as sequences sharing the same inferred V gene, J gene, and CDR3 amino acid sequence. Percentage overlap between repertoires was calculated by dividing the number of shared unique clonotypes by the size of the smaller repertoire. Repertoire richness was assessed with RTK rarefaction, the Chao1 estimator, and Recon v2.1 estimates of unobserved clonotypes. TCRdb obtained this table from immuneACCESS and retained in-frame rearrangements with V and J assigned. These tables miss some clones; where compared with another copy, unresolved V genes account for less than half of the shortfall, and the remainder is unexplained. D and trimming were read from the DNA, whereas the V and J calls and clone size are those reported in that table. The sample table contains about 600,000 clones; only one count was recorded for around 78% of them. Together, the top ten hold around 11% of the sample.

The research as a whole found: Sampling was restricted to blood, and TCR repertoires in tissues likely differ from the TCR repertoires found in blood. Pairwise subsampling indicated that sequencing depth was expected to affect the degree of clonotype sharing among donors. Because the study included a small number of donors, the genetic and exposure-history diversity represented was limited.

Healthy HIV-negative adults with no recently reported acute infections or vaccinations were included as donors. Every donor was a Caucasian adult residing in Nashville, Tennessee, USA. For unsorted samples, 75 million to 90 million PBMCs were counted, and genomic DNA was extracted using the QIAamp DNA Blood Mini kit. Blood was collected by leukapheresis, and PBMCs were isolated by Ficoll-Histopaque density gradient centrifugation and then cryopreserved in liquid nitrogen vapor phase. This TCR came from a woman aged 40 to 50 in good health. Some clones in this sample may be carry-over from other donors' samples. The V gene is TRBV7-2 and the J gene is TRBJ2-5, with no confident D gene call. The sequencing input was PBMCs. The CDR3 corresponds to CASSLVSLQETQYF. The DNA sequence is as follows: TGTGCCAGCAGCTTAGTCTCGCTACAAGAGACCCAGTACTTC.